Listed below are T cell receptor beta chains from one sample, sequenced in a study of T cells in Graves' hyperthyroidism and ophthalmopathy. TCRdb fed the multiplex PCR reads into MiXCR, producing one record per CDR3 protein. The data show about 340,000 distinct CDR3 sequences, around a sixth seen once. The sample comprised blood. Receptors were obtained from a woman aged 50 to 65 with Graves' hyperthyroidism. CDR3s include the opening cysteine and the closing phenylalanine or tryptophan. Fields, in order: clone size, V gene, J gene, D gene, CDR3 DNA, CDR3 protein. D genes are given only for firm matches. The size of a clone is reported for some rows only, either as once, few or many, or as a class for expanded clones.

>many|TRBV10-2|TRBJ2-2|-
TGCGCCAGCACCGGGACCGCGAACACCGGGGAGCTGTTTTTT
CASTGTANTGELFF
>few|TRBV12-3/TRBV12-4|TRBJ1-2|TRBD1
TGTGCAGTACCCAGGGGGCTCGACTATGGCTACACCTTC
CAVPRGLDYGYTF
>many|TRBV30|TRBJ1-2|-
TGTGCCTGGACCGTCGGCGGCTATGGCTACACCTTC
CAWTVGGYGYTF
>many|TRBV6-1|TRBJ2-5|-
TGTGCCAGCAGTGAAGATCCCAGGGTTGAGACCCAGTACTTC
CASSEDPRVETQYF
>-|TRBV4-1|TRBJ2-5|-
TGTGCCAGCAGCCAAGATCGTGGGGGCGGAGAGACCCAGTACTTC
CASSQDRGGGETQYF
>few|TRBV5-1|TRBJ1-5|TRBD1
TGCGCCAGCAGCTTACAGGGGGCAAGCAATCAGCCCCAGCATTTT
CASSLQGASNQPQHF
>-|TRBV20-1|TRBJ2-7|-
TGCAGTGCTTGGGACCCGGAGTCGTACGAGCAGTACTTC
CSAWDPESYEQYF
>-|TRBV20-1|TRBJ2-1|-
TGCAGTGCTAAACGGGTGTCATTCGAGCAGTTCTTC
CSAKRVSFEQFF
>many|TRBV20-1|TRBJ2-7|TRBD2
TGCAGTGCTACCCCCGGGACTAGCTATGACTACGAGCAGTACTTC
CSATPGTSYDYEQYF
>-|TRBV5-1|TRBJ2-3|-
TGCGCCAGCAGATTCACCGGGACGCTAGGATATTACACAGATACGCAGTATTTT
CASRFTGTLGYYTDTQYF
>once|TRBV5-1|TRBJ1-2|-
TGCGCCAGCAGCCCCAGGGCCGGGGACGCGTACGACTATGGCCACACCTTC
CASSPRAGDAYDYGHTF
>few|TRBV12-5|TRBJ2-7|-
TGTGCTAGTTCAACGGGGGTCACCCCCGAGCAGTACTTC
CASSTGVTPEQYF
>-|TRBV12-5|TRBJ2-5|TRBD1
TGTGCTAGTGGTTTGGGCTCGACAGGGCCCCAAGAGACCCAGTACTTC
CASGLGSTGPQETQYF
>many|TRBV12-3/TRBV12-4|TRBJ2-3|TRBD2
TGTGCCAGCAGTTTAAGGACTAGCGGCATAGATACGCAGTATTTT
CASSLRTSGIDTQYF
>few|TRBV6-5|TRBJ1-4|-
TGTGCCAGCAGTTACTCGCCAGCACTGGCAACTAATGAAAAACTGTTTTTT
CASSYSPALATNEKLFF
>many|TRBV12-3/TRBV12-4|TRBJ1-3|-
TGTGCCAGCAGTTTCCGGGACTCTGGAAACACCATATATTTT
CASSFRDSGNTIYF
>-|TRBV5-4|TRBJ2-5|TRBD1
TGTGCCAGCAGCCCTCGACAGGGGATGAGGGAGACCCAGTACTTC
CASSPRQGMRETQYF
>-|TRBV24-1|TRBJ2-7|TRBD2
TGTGCCACCAGTAGCGGGAGCTCCTACGAGCAGTACTTC
CATSSGSSYEQYF
>-|TRBV3-1|TRBJ2-2|TRBD2
TGTGCCAGCAGCCCTCCGGGACTAGCGGGCACCGGGGAGCTGTTTTTT
CASSPPGLAGTGELFF
>-|TRBV5-1|TRBJ1-1|-
TGCGCCAGCACCTCGACCCCGGGCCTGGACACTGAAGCTTTCTTT
CASTSTPGLDTEAFF
>-|TRBV2|TRBJ2-1|-
TGTGCCAGCAGTGAAGCTTTGGGATACAATGAGCAGTTCTTC
CASSEALGYNEQFF
>many|TRBV5-1|TRBJ2-1|-
TGCGCCAGCAGCTTGGACAGCATGAATGAGCAGTTCTTC
CASSLDSMNEQFF
>many|TRBV3-1|TRBJ1-3|-
TGTGCCAGCAGCGCCACTTGGAACACCATATATTTT
CASSATWNTIYF
>few|TRBV10-3|TRBJ2-7|-
TGTGCCATCAGTGAGTCAAGGGGGAGCTCCTACGAGCAGTACTTC
CAISESRGSSYEQYF
>-|TRBV20-1|TRBJ1-2|TRBD1
TGCAGTGGCCTAGGGACAGGGGGCGACTATGGCTACACCTTC
CSGLGTGGDYGYTF
>-|TRBV11-2|TRBJ2-5|-
TGTGCCAGTAGTATGGAAGAGACCCAGTACTTC
CASSMEETQYF
>-|TRBV5-1|TRBJ2-5|TRBD1
TGTGCCAGCAGCCAACTCAAAGGGGGGTCTGACAGGGGGTTTTCAGAGACCCAGTACTTC
CASSQLKGGSDRGFSETQYF
>few|TRBV4-1|TRBJ1-5|TRBD1
TGCGCCAGCAGCCAACCCACAGGGGGCGGTCAGCCCCAGCATTTT
CASSQPTGGGQPQHF
>once|TRBV6-1|TRBJ2-6|-
TGTGTCAGCAGTCATAGACCCTCTGGGGCCAACGTCCTGACTTTC
CVSSHRPSGANVLTF
>many|TRBV12-3/TRBV12-4|TRBJ2-2|-
TGTGCCAGCAGTACGGGGATCGCGAACACCGGGGAGCTGTTTTTT
CASSTGIANTGELFF
>many|TRBV12-3/TRBV12-4|TRBJ1-5|-
TGTGCCAGCGCAAAGGGAGGTTGGACGCCACAGCATTTT
CASAKGGWTPQHF
>-|TRBV15|TRBJ2-3|TRBD1
TGTGCCACCAGCCTAGAGAGGGGACAGGTTGAAGATACGCAGTATTTT
CATSLERGQVEDTQYF
>many|TRBV6-1|TRBJ1-3|-
TGTGCCAGCAGTTACAGTTCCCGGTTGTGGAACACCATATATTTT
CASSYSSRLWNTIYF
>few|TRBV6-5|TRBJ2-1|-
TGTGCCAGCAGTTACCCGCCGGGACTCTCCTACAATGAGCAGTTCTTC
CASSYPPGLSYNEQFF
>-|TRBV12-3/TRBV12-4|TRBJ2-1|-
TGTGCCAGCAGTTTTCAACACCTGGAGCAGTTCTTC
CASSFQHLEQFF
>-|TRBV6-9|TRBJ1-5|-
TGTGCCAGCAGTTTATTGACAGACAATCAGCCCCAGCATTTT
CASSLLTDNQPQHF
>few|TRBV29-1|TRBJ2-1|-
TGCAGCGTTGACCGCGGGGGCTTGTCTGATGAGCAGTTCTTC
CSVDRGGLSDEQFF
>many|TRBV6-1|TRBJ2-5|TRBD2
TGTGCCAGCAGGGGTAGCGGGGGTCAAGAGACCCAGTACTTC
CASRGSGGQETQYF
>many|TRBV12-3/TRBV12-4|TRBJ1-4|TRBD1
TGTGCCAGCAGTACCCGGGACAGGCAAAAACTGTTTTTT
CASSTRDRQKLFF
>many|TRBV12-3/TRBV12-4|TRBJ1-1|-
TGTGCCAGCAGTTTCGGGGGGCCGAACACTGAAGCTTTCTTT
CASSFGGPNTEAFF
>-|TRBV5-1|TRBJ1-1|-
TGCGCCAGCAGCTTCTTTGGGGGAGACACTGAAGCTTTCTTT
CASSFFGGDTEAFF
>few|TRBV3-1|TRBJ2-3|-
TGTGCCAGCAGCCAAAGCCTAGGTTCAGATACGCAGTATTTT
CASSQSLGSDTQYF
>-|TRBV5-5|TRBJ1-1|-
TGTGCCAGCAGCTTTTTTAGTAGAACTAACACTGAAGCTTTCTTT
CASSFFSRTNTEAFF
>many|TRBV5-1|TRBJ2-3|-
TGCGCCAGCACCCCTGAGGGGGTAACTAGCACAGATACGCAGTATTTT
CASTPEGVTSTDTQYF
>many|TRBV18|TRBJ1-6|-
TGTGCCAGCTCACCACGTGTGGGTGATTCACCCCTCCACTTT
CASSPRVGDSPLHF
>many|TRBV30|TRBJ1-1|-
TGTGCCTGGAGTGTAGGACGGAACACTGAAGCTTTCTTT
CAWSVGRNTEAFF
>many|TRBV3-1|TRBJ2-2|-
TGTGCCAGCAGCCAAATATTAGTAGCGGACTCGAACACCGGGGAGCTGTTTTTT
CASSQILVADSNTGELFF